These 21 T cell receptor beta chains came from one sample sequenced in a study of monozygotic twins with cystic fibrosis. Sequencing was performed with immunoSEQ multiplex PCR; in TCRdb, only in-frame clones are kept and a portion is missing. Of around 34,000 clones listed, 80% to 95% are singletons. The specimen sequenced was blood. These TCRs come from a girl aged 2 to 9 with cystic fibrosis.

J is TRBJ1-2 and V is TRBV6-1; D gene unclear. The germline V gene has CDR1 MNHNS and CDR2 SASEGT. The ends were cut back, 6 bases at V and 0 bases at J, with 14 bases in the middle. This CDR3 comprises 15 residues. CDR3 coding DNA: TGTGCCAGCAGCCGGGGAGGGAGTTCTAACTATGGCTACACCTTC. Translating it yields CASSRGGSSNYGYTF.

The chain is built from TRBV9 and TRBJ2-2; 16 bases map to TRBD2. After removal of 3 bases from V and 5 bases from J, the junction contained 4 bases not matched to a gene. Germline V gives CDR1 SGDLS, CDR2 YYNGEE. The CDR3 consists of 17 residues. The CDR3 bases are TGTGCCAGCAGCGCGAGGGGACTAGCGGGAGGGACCGGGGAGCTGTTTTTT. Protein: CASSARGLAGGTGELFF.

The chain couples TRBV15 to TRBJ2-1, with D tentatively TRBD1 (6 bases). The CDR3 length is 15 residues. V gave up 3 bases and J gave up 8 bases, with 17 bases separating them. The germline V gene encodes CDR1 LNHNV and CDR2 YYDKDF (reference sequence). The chain's CDR3 is CATSSTGLREDEQFF. CDR3 nucleotides: TGTGCCACCAGCAGCACAGGGCTCCGTGAGGATGAGCAGTTCTTC.

This rearrangement joins TRBV7-8 to TRBJ2-7, with D tentatively TRBD1 (6 bases). This CDR3 region has 15 residues. Looked up from germline, CDR1 is SGHVS and CDR2 is FQNEAQ. Trimming removed 2 bases at V and 0 bases at J, with 11 bases between. The CDR3 bases are TGTGCCAGCAGCTTATTCCAGGGGCCCTCCTACGAGCAGTACTTC. It is translated as CASSLFQGPSYEQYF. Looking up the rest from reference TRBV7-8 and TRBJ2-7 gives the full variable domain: GAGVSQSPRYKVAKRGQDVALRCDPISGHVSLFWYQQALGQGPEFLTYFQNEAQLDKSGLPSDRFFAERPEGSVSTLKIQRTQQEDSAVYLCASSLFQGPSYEQYFGPGTRLTVT.

The chain joins TRBV6-4 to TRBJ2-6; D gene uncertain. Trimming left V 5 bases short and J 0 bases short, with 5 bases between. There are 14 residues in the CDR3. The V gene's germline CDR1 is MRHNA and CDR2 SNTAGT. Here the CDR3 reads CASSPDSGANVLTF. The CDR3 nucleotides read TGTGCCAGCAGTCCCGACTCTGGGGCCAACGTCCTGACTTTC.

V gene TRBV7-2 combines with J gene TRBJ2-7, with no clear D. Trimming stripped 4 bases from V and 0 bases from J, with 10 bases between. The CDR3 is 14 amino acids. CDR1 is SGHTA and CDR2 is FQGNSA in the germline V gene. CDR3 protein: CASSSTTASYEQYF. The CDR3 coding sequence is TGTGCCAGCAGCTCAACGACGGCCTCCTACGAGCAGTACTTC.

This sequence joins TRBV9 and TRBJ2-7; 9 positions agree with TRBD1. Germline CDR1 reads SGDLS; CDR2 reads YYNGEE. The V segment lost 0 bases and the J segment 1 base; nucleotides outside the gene matches: 5. CDR3 length equals 16 residues. CDR3 in amino acids: CASSVGSGQGSYEQYF. CDR3 nucleotide sequence: TGTGCCAGCAGCGTAGGTTCGGGACAGGGATCCTACGAGCAGTACTTC.

The chain combines TRBV7-2 with TRBJ2-7; D possibly corresponds to TRBD2 (7 bases). This CDR3 spans 14 amino acids. Deletions cut 1 base from V and 5 bases from J, with 12 bases between. Germline CDR1 reads SGHTA; CDR2 reads FQGNSA. CDR3 sequence reads: CASSLGAGAHEQYF. In nucleotides, the CDR3 is TGTGCCAGCAGCTTAGGCGCGGGGGCCCACGAGCAGTACTTC.

This sequence joins TRBV5-4 and TRBJ2-1, with D perhaps matching TRBD1 (5 bases). Germline assignment: CDR1 SGHNT and CDR2 YYREEE (reference sequence). The length of the CDR3 is 15 residues. The ends were cut back, 4 bases at V and 3 bases at J, with 14 bases in the middle. The CDR3 nucleotides are TGTGCCAGCAGCAAAGGAGCAGGGAACTACAATGAGCAGTTCTTC. Amino acid sequence: CASSKGAGNYNEQFF.

The rearrangement links TRBV9 to TRBJ1-2; 7 bases are shared with TRBD1. The CDR3 has 18 amino acids. The germline CDR1 and CDR2 sequences are SGDLS and YYNGEE. The V gene end was trimmed by 3 bases and the J gene end by 3 bases; junction bases not matched to a gene: 17. DNA for the CDR3: TGTGCCAGCAGCGCTTCCCACCATCTAGGGGGCCAGGACTATGGCTACACCTTC. The encoded protein is CASSASHHLGGQDYGYTF.

This clone appeared a single time. The chain combines TRBV6-6 with TRBJ2-7; D unresolved. This CDR3 comprises 14 residues. Germline V CDR1 and CDR2: MNHNY, SVGAGI (reference sequence). V lost 5 bases, J lost 3 bases, and 14 bases lay in between. The CDR3 nucleotides read TGTGCCAGCAGTCCATATTTCCTCGGCTACGAGCAGTACTTC. The encoded protein is CASSPYFLGYEQYF.

This clone was detected a few times. CDR3 in DNA: TGTGCCAGCAGTGAGGGACAGGGGACTTCACCCCTCCACTTT. Its protein is CASSEGQGTSPLHF. The V call is TRBV6-4, the J call TRBJ1-6; 10 bases map to TRBD1. With V trimmed by 3 bases and J by 9 bases, 2 bases remained unmatched. Germline V CDR1 and CDR2: MRHNA, SNTAGT. The length of the CDR3 is 14 residues.

This clone was found a few times. The V call is TRBV19, the J call TRBJ2-3; no clear D gene. The CDR3 has 11 amino acids. Germline loops: CDR1 LNHDA, CDR2 SQIVND (reference sequence). Trimming took off 7 bases at V and 0 bases at J, with 2 bases between the two ends. CDR3 nucleotides: TGTGCCAGTACCAGCACAGATACGCAGTATTTT. Translation: CASTSTDTQYF.

The chain joins TRBV9 to TRBJ2-1; 8 bases fit TRBD2. The germline gives CDR1 SGDLS, CDR2 YYNGEE. Trimming cost V 0 bases and J 4 bases; bases outside gene matches: 6. The CDR3 is 16 residues long. The CDR3, as DNA: TGTGCCAGCAGCGTAGGAACTAGCGGTTCTTACAATGAGCAGTTCTTC. It translates to CASSVGTSGSYNEQFF.

CDR3 sequence reads: CASSRTNTEAFF. The CDR3 DNA sequence: TGTGCCAGCAGCAGAACGAACACTGAAGCTTTCTTT. The rearrangement joins TRBV13 to TRBJ1-1, with D uncertain. The V end was cut by 5 bases, the J end by 1 base, with 5 bases between. Germline-derived CDR1 and CDR2 are PRHDT and FYEKMQ (reference sequence). This CDR3 region has 12 residues.

V is TRBV7-9 and J is TRBJ1-2, with 8 bases matching TRBD1. V lost 7 bases to trimming and J lost 8 bases; unmatched junction nucleotides: 9. The CDR3 sequence is 13 residues long. Germline V CDR1 and CDR2: SEHNR, FQNEAQ (reference sequence). In nucleotides, the CDR3 is TGTGCCAGCACCATAGACAGGGGAGGAGGCTACACCTTC. It encodes CASTIDRGGGYTF.

This chain connects TRBV4-1 to TRBJ1-5; D gene uncertain. Trimming took off 0 bases at V and 3 bases at J, with 6 bases between the two ends. The CDR3 is 14 amino acids. Per germline, CDR1 MGHRA and CDR2 YSYEKL. The CDR3 DNA follows: TGCGCCAGCAGCCAAGAGCAGACCAATCAGCCCCAGCATTTT. As protein: CASSQEQTNQPQHF.

This sequence joins TRBV6-6 and TRBJ1-2; 7 bases line up with TRBD1. CDR3 size: 14 residues. V lost 0 bases, J lost 8 bases, and 6 bases stayed unmatched. CDR1 and CDR2 from the germline V gene are MNHNY and SVGAGI (reference sequence). The chain's CDR3 is CASSYSTGARGYTF. The CDR3, as DNA: TGTGCCAGCAGTTACTCAACAGGGGCCAGGGGCTACACCTTC.

The rearrangement uses TRBV11-2 and TRBJ2-1, with 9 positions matching TRBD2. CDR1 is SGHAT, CDR2 FQNNGV, per germline. After removal of 6 bases from V and 8 bases from J, the junction contained 14 bases not matched to a gene. CDR3 length equals 16 residues. In DNA form, the CDR3 reads TGTGCCAGCAGTCGAATTAGCGGGAGTGGGGGCGATGAGCAGTTCTTC. Its translation: CASSRISGSGGDEQFF.

The chain joins TRBV15 to TRBJ2-7; 9 bases are a match to TRBD1. V was pared by 6 bases and J by 2 bases, with 5 bases of the junction left unmatched. Germline CDR1 is LNHNV and CDR2 is YYDKDF (reference sequence). The CDR3 totals 14 residues. CDR3 bases: TGTGCCACCAGGGAGGGACAGGGTCCCTACGAGCAGTACTTC. Its protein product is CATREGQGPYEQYF.

This chain links TRBV9 with TRBJ2-1; D remains unclear. V gave up 4 bases and J gave up 0 bases, with 8 bases separating them. Germline CDR1 and CDR2: SGDLS and YYNGEE. The CDR3 consists of 14 residues. The CDR3 nucleotides are TGTGCCAGCAGCCCCCGCGGCTCCTACAATGAGCAGTTCTTC. Protein: CASSPRGSYNEQFF.